These 2 T cell receptor beta chains came from one sample sequenced in a study of shared clonotypes between healthy human individuals (TCRdb year 2020). CD8 naive samples were obtained by positive selection for CCR7 among CD45RO-negative cells, yielding a CD45RA+CCR7+ population from which TemRA cells were excluded. Preparation of the library involved the immunoSEQ multiplex PCR assay. The table comes from immuneACCESS by way of TCRdb, which keeps in-frame sequences with V and J called. Part of the clones is missing from these tables; in studies checked, under half for an unresolved V gene and the rest for unknown reasons. Present in this sample are hundreds of thousands of clones, about 96% of which were seen just once. The ten largest clones add up to 0.11% of the sample. Sequencing input: naive CD8+ T cells sorted from blood. Read against the paper, the sample's cell subset or site label means: CD45RA+CCR7+. All receptors derive from a woman aged 25 to 39 in good health.

In its sample, this clone was seen once. This rearrangement joins TRBV30 to TRBJ2-7; D remains unclear. CDR1 is GTSNPN, CDR2 SVGIG, per germline (reference sequence). Trimming removed 2 bases from V and 0 bases from J, with 8 bases in between. The CDR3 length is 13 residues. The CDR3: CAWSIGSSYEQYF. The DNA of the CDR3 is TGTGCCTGGAGTATAGGTAGCTCCTACGAGCAGTACTTC. Full variable domain (remainder filled in from reference TRBV30 and TRBJ2-7): SQTIHQWPATLVQPVGSPLSLECTVEGTSNPNLYWYRQAAGRGLQLLFYSVGIGQISSEVPQNLSASRPQDRQFILSSKKLLLSDSGFYLCAWSIGSSYEQYFGPGTRLTVT.

The V gene is TRBV9, the J gene TRBJ1-1; no clear D. V gave up 6 bases and J gave up 4 bases, with 16 bases separating them. The CDR3 sequence is 14 residues long. From germline, CDR1 is SGDLS and CDR2 YYNGEE. CDR3 nucleotides: TGTGCCAGCAAGCGTAGCATGGTGGGCACTGAAGCTTTCTTT. This translates into CASKRSMVGTEAFF. The full variable domain, in which reference TRBV9 and TRBJ1-1 provide the parts outside the CDR3, is DSGVTQTPKHLITATGQRVTLRCSPRSGDLSVYWYQQSLDQGLQFLIQYYNGEERAKGNILERFSAQQFPDLHSELNLSSLELGDSALYFCASKRSMVGTEAFFGQGTRLTVV.